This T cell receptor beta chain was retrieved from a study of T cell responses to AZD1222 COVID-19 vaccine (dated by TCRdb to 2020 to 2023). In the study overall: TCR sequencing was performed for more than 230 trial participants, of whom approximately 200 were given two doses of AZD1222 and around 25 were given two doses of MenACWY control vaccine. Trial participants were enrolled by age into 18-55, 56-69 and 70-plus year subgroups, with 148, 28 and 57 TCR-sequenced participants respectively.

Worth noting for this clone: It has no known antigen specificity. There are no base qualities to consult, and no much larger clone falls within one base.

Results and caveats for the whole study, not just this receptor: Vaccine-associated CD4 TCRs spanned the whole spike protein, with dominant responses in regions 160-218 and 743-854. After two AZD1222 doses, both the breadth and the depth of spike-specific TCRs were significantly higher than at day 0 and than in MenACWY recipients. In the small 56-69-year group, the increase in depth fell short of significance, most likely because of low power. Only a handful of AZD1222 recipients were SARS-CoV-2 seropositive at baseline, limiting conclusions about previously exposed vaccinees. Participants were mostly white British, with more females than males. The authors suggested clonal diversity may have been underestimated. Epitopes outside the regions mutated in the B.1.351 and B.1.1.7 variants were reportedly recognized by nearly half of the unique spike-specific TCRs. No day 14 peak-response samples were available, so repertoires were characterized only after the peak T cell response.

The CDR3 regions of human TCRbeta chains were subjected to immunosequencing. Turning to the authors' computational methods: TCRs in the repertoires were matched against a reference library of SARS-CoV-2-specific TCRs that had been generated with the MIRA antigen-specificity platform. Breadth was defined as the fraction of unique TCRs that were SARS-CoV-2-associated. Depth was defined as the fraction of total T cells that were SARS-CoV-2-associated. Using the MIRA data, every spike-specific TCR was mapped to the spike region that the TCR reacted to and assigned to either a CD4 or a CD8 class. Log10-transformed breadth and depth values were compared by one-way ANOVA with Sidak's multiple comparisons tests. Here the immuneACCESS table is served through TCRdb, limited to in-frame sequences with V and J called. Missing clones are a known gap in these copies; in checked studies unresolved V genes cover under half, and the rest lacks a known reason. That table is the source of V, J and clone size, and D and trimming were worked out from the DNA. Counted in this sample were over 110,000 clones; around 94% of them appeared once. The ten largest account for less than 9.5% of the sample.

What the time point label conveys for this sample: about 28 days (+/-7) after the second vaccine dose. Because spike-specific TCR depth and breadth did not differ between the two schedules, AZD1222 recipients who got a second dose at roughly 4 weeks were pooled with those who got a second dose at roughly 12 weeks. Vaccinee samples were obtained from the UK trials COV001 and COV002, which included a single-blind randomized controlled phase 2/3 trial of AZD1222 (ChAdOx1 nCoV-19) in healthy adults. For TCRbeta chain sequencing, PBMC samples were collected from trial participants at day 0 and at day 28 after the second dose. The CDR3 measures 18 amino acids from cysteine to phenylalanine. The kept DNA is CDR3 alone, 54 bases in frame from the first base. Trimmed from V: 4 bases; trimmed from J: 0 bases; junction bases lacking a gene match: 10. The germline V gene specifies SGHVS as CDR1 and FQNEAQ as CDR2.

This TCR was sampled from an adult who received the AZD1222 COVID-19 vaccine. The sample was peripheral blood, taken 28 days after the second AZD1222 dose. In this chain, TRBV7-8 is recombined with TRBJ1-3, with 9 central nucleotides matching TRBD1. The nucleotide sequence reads TGTGCCAGCAGCTCGAACCGGGACAGGGTTCTCTCTGGAAACACCATATATTTT. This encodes CASSSNRDRVLSGNTIYF.